This T cell receptor beta chain was sequenced during a study of beta chain features in type 1 diabetes. In the case of this clone: Its target is unknown.

V was trimmed by 5 bases and J by 1 base, leaving 11 bases between them. Germline V gene data show CDR1 as SGHTA and CDR2 as FQGNSA. This CDR3 is 14 amino acids long. General study results and limits: Type 1 diabetes patients had TCRB CDR3s that were shorter (moderately but significantly so) in all four CD4+ subsets.

As every portion of the isolated RNA was reverse transcribed, the sequencing read expressed TCRB transcripts. The protocol was immunoSEQ multiplex PCR, while the TCRdb copy is restricted to in-frame clones and leaves out a portion. This sample has 640,000 or so clones; roughly 13% occur once, and the top ten carry 0.035% to 0.045%. The specimen was naive CD4+ T cells from blood. This chain uses TRBV7-2 with TRBJ2-5; no firm D call. This sequence originates from a man aged 18 to 29 with type 1 diabetes. CDR3 residues: CASSMRQLQETQYF. The DNA of the CDR3 is TGTGCCAGCAGCATGAGACAACTCCAAGAGACCCAGTACTTC.